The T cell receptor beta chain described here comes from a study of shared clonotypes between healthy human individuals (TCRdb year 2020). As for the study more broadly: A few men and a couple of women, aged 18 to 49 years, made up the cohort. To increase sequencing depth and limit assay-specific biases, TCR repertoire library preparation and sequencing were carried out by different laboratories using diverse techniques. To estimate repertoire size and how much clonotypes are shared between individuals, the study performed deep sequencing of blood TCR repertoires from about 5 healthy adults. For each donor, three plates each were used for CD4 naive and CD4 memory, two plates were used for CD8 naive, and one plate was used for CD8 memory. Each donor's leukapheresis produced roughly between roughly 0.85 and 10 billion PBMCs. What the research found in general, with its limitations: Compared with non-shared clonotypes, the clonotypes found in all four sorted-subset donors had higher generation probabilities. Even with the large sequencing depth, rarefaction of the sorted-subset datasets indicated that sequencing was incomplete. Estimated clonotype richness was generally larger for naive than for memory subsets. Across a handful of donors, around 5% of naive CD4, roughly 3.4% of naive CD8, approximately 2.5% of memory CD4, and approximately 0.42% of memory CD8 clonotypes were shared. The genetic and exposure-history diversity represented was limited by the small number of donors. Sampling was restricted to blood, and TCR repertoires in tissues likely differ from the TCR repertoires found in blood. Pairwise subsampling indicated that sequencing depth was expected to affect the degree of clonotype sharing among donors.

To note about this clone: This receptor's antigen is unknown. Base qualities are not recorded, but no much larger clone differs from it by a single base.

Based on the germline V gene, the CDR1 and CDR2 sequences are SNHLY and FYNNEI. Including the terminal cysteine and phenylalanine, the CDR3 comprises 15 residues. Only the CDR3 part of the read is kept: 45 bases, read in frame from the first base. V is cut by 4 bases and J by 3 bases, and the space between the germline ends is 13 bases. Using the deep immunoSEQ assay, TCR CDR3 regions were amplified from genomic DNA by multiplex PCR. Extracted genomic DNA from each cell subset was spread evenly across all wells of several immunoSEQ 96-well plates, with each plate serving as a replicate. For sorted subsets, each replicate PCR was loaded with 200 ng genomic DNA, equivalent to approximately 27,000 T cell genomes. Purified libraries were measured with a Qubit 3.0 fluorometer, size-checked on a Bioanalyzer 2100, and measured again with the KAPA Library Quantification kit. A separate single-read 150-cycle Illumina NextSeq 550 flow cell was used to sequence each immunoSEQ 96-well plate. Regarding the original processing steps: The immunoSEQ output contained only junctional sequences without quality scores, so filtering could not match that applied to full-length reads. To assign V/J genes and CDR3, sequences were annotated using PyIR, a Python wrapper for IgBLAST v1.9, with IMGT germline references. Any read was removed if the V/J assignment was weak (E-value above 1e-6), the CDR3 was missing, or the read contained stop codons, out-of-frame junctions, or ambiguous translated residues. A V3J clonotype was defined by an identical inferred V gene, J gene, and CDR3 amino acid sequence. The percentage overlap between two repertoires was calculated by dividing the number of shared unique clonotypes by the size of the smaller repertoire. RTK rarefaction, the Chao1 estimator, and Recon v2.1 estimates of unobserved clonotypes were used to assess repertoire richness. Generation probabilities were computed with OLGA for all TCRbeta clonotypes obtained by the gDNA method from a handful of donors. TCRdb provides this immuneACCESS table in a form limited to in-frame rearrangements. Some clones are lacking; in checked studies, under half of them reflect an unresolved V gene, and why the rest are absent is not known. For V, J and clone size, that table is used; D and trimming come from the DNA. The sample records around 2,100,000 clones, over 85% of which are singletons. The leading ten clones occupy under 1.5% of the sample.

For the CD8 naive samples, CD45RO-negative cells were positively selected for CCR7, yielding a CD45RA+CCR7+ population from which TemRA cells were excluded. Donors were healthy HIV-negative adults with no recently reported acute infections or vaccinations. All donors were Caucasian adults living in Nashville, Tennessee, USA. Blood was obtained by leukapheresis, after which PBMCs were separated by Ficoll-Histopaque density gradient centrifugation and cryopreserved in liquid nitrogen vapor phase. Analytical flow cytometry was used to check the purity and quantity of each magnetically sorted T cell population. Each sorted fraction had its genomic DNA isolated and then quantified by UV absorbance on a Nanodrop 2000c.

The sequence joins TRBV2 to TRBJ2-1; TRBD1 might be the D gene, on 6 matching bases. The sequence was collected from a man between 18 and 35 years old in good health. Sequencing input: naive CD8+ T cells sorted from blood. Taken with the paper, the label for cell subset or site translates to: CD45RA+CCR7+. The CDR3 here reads CASSASDRYYNEQFF. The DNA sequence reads TGTGCCAGCAGTGCAAGTGACAGGTACTACAATGAGCAGTTCTTC. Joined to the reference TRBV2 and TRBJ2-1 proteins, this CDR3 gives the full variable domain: EPEVTQTPSHQVTQMGQEVILRCVPISNHLYFYWYRQILGQKVEFLVSFYNNEISEKSEIFDDQFSVERPDGSNFTLKIRSTKLEDSAMYFCASSASDRYYNEQFFGPGTRLTVL.